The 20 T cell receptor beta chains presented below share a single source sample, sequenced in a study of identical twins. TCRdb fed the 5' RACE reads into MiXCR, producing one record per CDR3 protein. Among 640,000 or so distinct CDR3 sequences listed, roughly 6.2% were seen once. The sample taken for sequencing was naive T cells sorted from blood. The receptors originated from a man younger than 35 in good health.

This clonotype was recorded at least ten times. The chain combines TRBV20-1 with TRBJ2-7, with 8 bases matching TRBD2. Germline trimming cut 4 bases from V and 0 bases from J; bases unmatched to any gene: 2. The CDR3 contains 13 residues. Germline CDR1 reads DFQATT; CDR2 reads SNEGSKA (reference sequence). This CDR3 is CSAKAGGSYEQYV. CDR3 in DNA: TGCAGTGCTAAGGCGGGAGGCTCCTACGAGCAGTACGTC.

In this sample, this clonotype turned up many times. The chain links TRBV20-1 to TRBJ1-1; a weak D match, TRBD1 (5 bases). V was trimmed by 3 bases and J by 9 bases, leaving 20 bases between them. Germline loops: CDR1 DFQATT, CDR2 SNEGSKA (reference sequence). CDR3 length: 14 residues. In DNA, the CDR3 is TGCAGTGCTAGTGTCCGGGACGGTGTAGCGAAAGCTTTCTTT. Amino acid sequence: CSASVRDGVAKAFF.

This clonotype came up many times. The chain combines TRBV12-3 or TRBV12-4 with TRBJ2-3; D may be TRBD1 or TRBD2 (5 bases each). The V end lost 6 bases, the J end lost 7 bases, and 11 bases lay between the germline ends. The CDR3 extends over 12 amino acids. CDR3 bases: TGTGCCAGCAGGGGAGACAGTTATACGCAGTATTTT. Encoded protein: CASRGDSYTQYF.

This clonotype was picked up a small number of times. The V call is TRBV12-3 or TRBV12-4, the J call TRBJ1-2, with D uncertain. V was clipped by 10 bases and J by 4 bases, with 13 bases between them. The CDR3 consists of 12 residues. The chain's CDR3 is CAIRRWVYGYTF. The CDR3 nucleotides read TGTGCCATACGGAGGTGGGTCTATGGCTACACCTTC.

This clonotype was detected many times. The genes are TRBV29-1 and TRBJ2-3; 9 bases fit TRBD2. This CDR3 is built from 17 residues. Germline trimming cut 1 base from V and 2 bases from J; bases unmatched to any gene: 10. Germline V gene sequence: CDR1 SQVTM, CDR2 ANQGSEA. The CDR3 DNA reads TGCAGCGTTGAAGGGGCGACTAGCGGACCGTCCACAGATACGCAGTATTTT. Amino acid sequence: CSVEGATSGPSTDTQYF.

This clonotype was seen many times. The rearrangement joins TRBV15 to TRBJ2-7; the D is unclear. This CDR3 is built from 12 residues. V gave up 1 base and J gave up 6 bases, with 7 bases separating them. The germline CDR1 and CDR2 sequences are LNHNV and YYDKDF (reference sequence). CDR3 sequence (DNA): TGTGCCACCAGCAGAGTCCCTGGCGAGCAGTACTTC. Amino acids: CATSRVPGEQYF. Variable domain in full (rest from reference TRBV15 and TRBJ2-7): DAMVIQNPRYQVTQFGKPVTLSCSQTLNHNVMYWYQQKSSQAPKLLFHYYDKDFNNEADTPDNFQSRRPNTSFCFLDIRSPGLGDTAMYLCATSRVPGEQYFGPGTRLTVT.

The CDR3 here is CSENGSGTDTQYF. The CDR3, as DNA: TGCAGTGAAAACGGGAGTGGCACAGATACGCAGTATTTT. The chain links TRBV20-1 to TRBJ2-3; a weak D match, TRBD2 (6 bases). Trimming cost V 7 bases and J 1 base, with 12 bases left between them. Per the germline V gene, CDR1 is DFQATT and CDR2 is SNEGSKA (reference sequence). The length of the CDR3 is 13 residues.

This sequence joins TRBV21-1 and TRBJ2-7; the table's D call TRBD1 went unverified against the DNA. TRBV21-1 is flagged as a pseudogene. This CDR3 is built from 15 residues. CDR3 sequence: CASSNGRKPSYEQYV. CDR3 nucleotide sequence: TGTGCCAGCAGCAACGGGCGGAAACCCTCCTACGAGCAGTACGTC.

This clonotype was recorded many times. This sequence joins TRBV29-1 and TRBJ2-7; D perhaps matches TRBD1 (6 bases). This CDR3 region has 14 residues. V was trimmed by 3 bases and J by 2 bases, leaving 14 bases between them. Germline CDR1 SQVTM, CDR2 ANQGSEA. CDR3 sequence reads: CSVDPTGTTYEQYF. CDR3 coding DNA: TGCAGCGTTGATCCAACAGGGACCACCTACGAGCAGTACTTC.

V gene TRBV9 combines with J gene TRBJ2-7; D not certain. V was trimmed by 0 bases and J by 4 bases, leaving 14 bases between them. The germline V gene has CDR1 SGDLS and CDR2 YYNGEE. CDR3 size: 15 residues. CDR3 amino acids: CASSVGATAIYEQYF. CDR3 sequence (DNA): TGTGCCAGCAGCGTAGGCGCGACCGCTATTTACGAGCAGTACTTC. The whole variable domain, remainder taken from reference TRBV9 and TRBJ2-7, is DSGVTQTPKHLITATGQRVTLRCSPRSGDLSVYWYQQSLDQGLQFLIQYYNGEERAKGNILERFSAQQFPDLHSELNLSSLELGDSALYFCASSVGATAIYEQYFGPGTRLTVT.

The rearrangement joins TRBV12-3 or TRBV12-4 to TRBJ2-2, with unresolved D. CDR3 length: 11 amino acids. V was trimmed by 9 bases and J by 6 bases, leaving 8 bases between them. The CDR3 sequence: CASNLAGELFF. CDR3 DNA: TGTGCCAGTAACCTCGCCGGGGAGCTGTTTTTT.

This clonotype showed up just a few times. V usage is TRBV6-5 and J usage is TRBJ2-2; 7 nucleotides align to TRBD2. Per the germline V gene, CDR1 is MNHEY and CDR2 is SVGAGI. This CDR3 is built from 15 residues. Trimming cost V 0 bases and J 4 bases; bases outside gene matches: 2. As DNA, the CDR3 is TGTGCCAGCAGTTACTCGGGGGGGGGCACCGGGGAGCTGTTTTTT. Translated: CASSYSGGGTGELFF.

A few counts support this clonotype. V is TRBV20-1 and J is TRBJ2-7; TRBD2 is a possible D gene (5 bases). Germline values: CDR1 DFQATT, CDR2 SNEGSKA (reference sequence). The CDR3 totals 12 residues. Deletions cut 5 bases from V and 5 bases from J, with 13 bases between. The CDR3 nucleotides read TGCAGTGCTTCTAGCTTTGCCCACGAGCAGTACTTC. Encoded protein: CSASSFAHEQYF.

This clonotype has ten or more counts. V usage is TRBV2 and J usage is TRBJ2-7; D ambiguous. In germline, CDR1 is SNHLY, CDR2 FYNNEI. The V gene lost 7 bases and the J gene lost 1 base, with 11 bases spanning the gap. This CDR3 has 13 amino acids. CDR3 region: CASTPTSSYEQYV. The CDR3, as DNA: TGTGCCAGCACTCCGACCTCGTCCTACGAGCAGTACGTC.

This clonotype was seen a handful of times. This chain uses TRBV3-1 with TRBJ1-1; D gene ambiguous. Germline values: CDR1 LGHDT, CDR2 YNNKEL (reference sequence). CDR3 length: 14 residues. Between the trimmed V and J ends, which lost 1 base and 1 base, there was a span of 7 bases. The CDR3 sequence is CASSQGFGNTEAFF. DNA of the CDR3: TGTGCCAGCAGCCAAGGTTTTGGGAACACTGAAGCTTTCTTT.

CDR3 loop: CATSSRTATNEKLFF. Here the CDR3 DNA reads TGTGCCACCAGCAGCCGGACAGCAACTAATGAAAAACTGTTTTTT. The V gene is TRBV15, the J gene TRBJ1-4, with D possibly being TRBD1 (6 bases). The length of the CDR3 is 15 residues. Trimming pared 3 bases from V and 0 bases from J, leaving 8 bases between. The germline gives CDR1 LNHNV, CDR2 YYDKDF (reference sequence). Complete variable domain (other parts from reference TRBV15 and TRBJ1-4): DAMVIQNPRYQVTQFGKPVTLSCSQTLNHNVMYWYQQKSSQAPKLLFHYYDKDFNNEADTPDNFQSRRPNTSFCFLDIRSPGLGDTAMYLCATSSRTATNEKLFFGSGTQLSVL.

CDR3 sequence reads: CASSLGGVRTDTQYF. CDR3 DNA sequence: TGTGCCAGCAGTTTAGGGGGGGTGAGAACAGATACGCAGTATTTT. The rearrangement joins TRBV12-3 or TRBV12-4 to TRBJ2-3, with D possibly being TRBD2 (6 bases). CDR3 length equals 15 residues. Trimming pared 1 base from V and 3 bases from J, leaving 11 bases between.

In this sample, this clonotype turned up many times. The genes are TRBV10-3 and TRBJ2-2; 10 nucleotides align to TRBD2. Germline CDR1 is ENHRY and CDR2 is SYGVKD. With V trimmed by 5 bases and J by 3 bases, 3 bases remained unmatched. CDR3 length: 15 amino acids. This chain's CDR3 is CAISLLAGDTGELFF. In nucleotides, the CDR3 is TGTGCCATCAGTCTCCTAGCGGGAGACACCGGGGAGCTGTTTTTT.

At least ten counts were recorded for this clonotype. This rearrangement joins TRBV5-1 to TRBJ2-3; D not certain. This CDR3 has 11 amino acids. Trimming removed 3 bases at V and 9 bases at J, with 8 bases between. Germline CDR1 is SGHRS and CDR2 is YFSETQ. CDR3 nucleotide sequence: TGCGCCAGCAGCTGGAAGGACACGCAGTATTTT. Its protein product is CASSWKDTQYF.

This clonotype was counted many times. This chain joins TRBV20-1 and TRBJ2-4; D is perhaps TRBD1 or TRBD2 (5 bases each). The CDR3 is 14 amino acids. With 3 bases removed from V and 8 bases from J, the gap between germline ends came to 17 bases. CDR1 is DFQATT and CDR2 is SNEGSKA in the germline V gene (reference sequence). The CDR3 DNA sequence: TGCAGTGCTAGCCTCTCCCGGGGCAGGGACATTCAGTACTTC. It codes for CSASLSRGRDIQYF.